Each of the 16 T cell receptor beta chains below was sequenced from the same sample in a study of Ad26.COV2.S vaccination and SARS-CoV-2 variants. The assay was immunoSEQ multiplex PCR, and TCRdb's table has in-frame clones only and misses some. This table has around 450,000 clones, 75% to 95% appearing once. Treatment defined: about 20 received Ad26.COV2.S at low or high dose, single or two shots; roughly five received placebo; per-sample allocation not given. Sampling happened 63 days after the first vaccine or placebo injection. This sample comprised peripheral blood, obtained in a trial of Ad26.COV2.S vaccine versus placebo. The source is a person aged 18-65 years who received the Ad26.COV2.S COVID-19 vaccine or a placebo.

This clone has just one count. This chain connects TRBV29-1 to TRBJ1-3; 10 bases fit TRBD1. The length of the CDR3 is 15 residues. Germline lookup yields CDR1 SQVTM and CDR2 ANQGSEA. The J segment lost 1 base and the V segment lost 6 bases, leaving 6 bases of the junction unmatched. The CDR3 nucleotides are TGCAGCGTCCGGGACAGGGGAACGTCTGGAAACACCATATATTTT. Its translation: CSVRDRGTSGNTIYF.

The rearrangement joins TRBV7-2 to TRBJ2-7, with D possibly TRBD1 on 6 matching bases. The germline V and J ends were trimmed by 1 base and 0 bases, with 10 bases remaining between them. This CDR3 spans 15 amino acids. The germline gives CDR1 SGHTA, CDR2 FQGNSA. The CDR3 loop reads CASSLGSGHSYEQYF. The CDR3 nucleotides are TGTGCCAGCAGCTTAGGTTCGGGACACTCCTACGAGCAGTACTTC. The full variable domain, completed using reference TRBV7-2 and TRBJ2-7, is GAGVSQSPSNKVTEKGKDVELRCDPISGHTALYWYRQSLGQGLEFLIYFQGNSAPDKSGLPSDRFSAERTGGSVSTLTIQRTQQEDSAVYLCASSLGSGHSYEQYFGPGTRLTVT.

V usage is TRBV10-3 and J usage is TRBJ2-3, with 13 nucleotides matching TRBD2. Germline CDR1 ENHRY, CDR2 SYGVKD. V gave up 10 bases and J gave up 4 bases; unmatched junction bases: 14. The CDR3 is 17 residues long. The CDR3 sequence is CASAGTSGTAVSDTQYF. In nucleotides, the CDR3 is TGTGCCAGCGCCGGGACTAGCGGGACGGCAGTTTCAGATACGCAGTATTTT.

This chain joins TRBV6-8 and TRBJ1-1; TRBD1 agrees at 7 bases. The CDR3 has 15 residues. CDR1 is MNHGY, CDR2 SAAAGT, per germline. With 5 bases clipped from V and 4 bases from J, the junction kept 10 bases outside the gene matches. The CDR3 region has the DNA TGTGCCAGCAGTCAAGACAGGGATTATACCACTGAAGCTTTCTTT. Translating gives CASSQDRDYTTEAFF.

This sequence joins TRBV27 and TRBJ2-1; D not certain. Per the germline V gene, CDR1 is MNHEY and CDR2 is SMNVEV (reference sequence). The CDR3 runs 15 residues. V lost 3 bases, J lost 0 bases, and 9 bases lay in between. In nucleotides, the CDR3 is TGTGCCAGCAGTTTTTTTTCGGACTCCTACAATGAGCAGTTCTTC. This sequence encodes CASSFFSDSYNEQFF.

The V gene is TRBV21-1, the J gene TRBJ2-3; TRBD2 is taken as the D call from the table, unchecked against the DNA. TRBV21-1 is assigned pseudogene status. The CDR3 is 17 residues long. Here the CDR3 reads CASFNRGLAGEVDTQYF. DNA for the CDR3: TGTGCCAGTTTCAACAGGGGACTAGCGGGAGAAGTAGATACGCAGTATTTT.

The CDR3 reads CASTETGGYEKLFF. CDR3 sequence (DNA): TGCGCCAGCACAGAGACAGGAGGCTATGAAAAACTGTTTTTT. The chain uses TRBV10-2 and TRBJ1-4, with D perhaps TRBD1 (6 bases). The CDR3 contains 14 residues. V was clipped by 7 bases and J by 6 bases, with 15 bases between them. The germline CDR1 and CDR2 sequences are WSHSY and SAAADI.

The rearrangement links TRBV25-1 to TRBJ2-2, with D possibly being TRBD1 (7 bases). CDR1 and CDR2 (germline): MGHDK, SYGVNS. V was trimmed by 4 bases and J by 3 bases, leaving 12 bases between them. CDR3 length: 15 residues. The DNA of the CDR3 is TGTGCCAGCAGTGCCGACAGGGACTACACCGGGGAGCTGTTTTTT. Translating gives CASSADRDYTGELFF.

As concerns this clone: Other DNA sequences from this sample encode an identical CDR3 as well. The chain employs TRBV28 and TRBJ2-3; D call uncertain. CDR1 and CDR2 (germline): MDHEN, SYDVKM. V was clipped by 4 bases and J by 2 bases, with 10 bases between them. The CDR3 is 14 amino acids. This CDR3 reads CASSSPPLTDTQYF. The CDR3 coding sequence is TGTGCCAGCAGTTCCCCGCCGCTCACAGATACGCAGTATTTT.

The V gene is TRBV7-2, the J gene TRBJ1-1; D remains ambiguous. V was trimmed by 5 bases and J by 4 bases, leaving 14 bases between them. Germline V gives CDR1 SGHTA, CDR2 FQGNSA. CDR3 length: 14 amino acids. The CDR3, as DNA: TGTGCCAGCAGCCTGGACTTTAGCCTCACTGAAGCTTTCTTT. Translation: CASSLDFSLTEAFF.

Only a few counts were recorded for this clone. The chain links TRBV5-4 to TRBJ1-3, with D uncertain. The CDR3 spans 14 residues. V lost 3 bases to trimming and J lost 0 bases, with 7 bases between them. Germline V gives CDR1 SGHNT, CDR2 YYREEE (reference sequence). CDR3 DNA: TGTGCCAGCAGCTCGCAGAGCTCTGGAAACACCATATATTTT. It encodes CASSSQSSGNTIYF.

The gene calls are TRBV25-1 and TRBJ1-2; weak D call: TRBD1 (6 bases). The CDR3 covers 14 residues. The V gene's germline CDR1 is MGHDK and CDR2 SYGVNS. V was shortened by 4 bases and J by 6 bases, with 15 bases between the two germline ends. CDR3 nucleotide sequence: TGTGCCAGCAGTGTCGGGGGGCAGTACCATGGCTACACCTTC. Translated: CASSVGGQYHGYTF.

CDR3 in amino acids: CASSRQGRETQYF. In DNA, the CDR3 is TGCGCCAGCAGTCGACAGGGCCGTGAGACCCAGTACTTC. The chain joins TRBV5-1 to TRBJ2-5; 7 positions agree with TRBD1. CDR1 SGHRS and CDR2 YFSETQ come from the germline V gene. The V segment lost 5 bases and the J segment 5 bases; nucleotides outside the gene matches: 6. The CDR3 has 13 amino acids.

This sequence joins TRBV30 and TRBJ2-1; D call uncertain. Per the germline V gene, CDR1 is GTSNPN and CDR2 is SVGIG (reference sequence). V gave up 7 bases and J gave up 1 base, with 8 bases separating them. The CDR3 contains 12 residues. The CDR3: CASSPSYNEQFF. The DNA of the CDR3 is TGTGCCTCCTCGCCTTCCTACAATGAGCAGTTCTTC. The entire variable domain, with the rest obtained from reference TRBV30 and TRBJ2-1, is as follows: SQTIHQWPATLVQPVGSPLSLECTVEGTSNPNLYWYRQAAGRGLQLLFYSVGIGQISSEVPQNLSASRPQDRQFILSSKKLLLSDSGFYLCASSPSYNEQFFGPGTRLTVL.

This chain joins TRBV6-5 and TRBJ2-7; 10 bases map to TRBD1. Germline lookup yields CDR1 MNHEY and CDR2 SVGAGI. With V trimmed by 6 bases and J by 12 bases, 8 bases remained unmatched. This CDR3 contains 12 residues. As DNA, the CDR3 is TGTGCCAGCAGCCGGATGGACAGGGGGTTGTACTTC. Residues: CASSRMDRGLYF.

This chain links TRBV29-1 with TRBJ1-2; D may be TRBD1 (5 bases). This CDR3 contains 11 residues. The V end was cut by 6 bases, the J end by 6 bases, with 11 bases between. The germline CDR1 and CDR2 sequences are SQVTM and ANQGSEA. This CDR3 reads CSVDKGDGYTF. CDR3 in DNA: TGCAGCGTGGACAAAGGGGATGGCTACACCTTC.